Listed below are T cell receptor beta chains from one sample, sequenced in a study of patients and donors after allogeneic stem cell transplantation. TCRdb analysed the RT-PCR reads with MiXCR anew, one entry per CDR3 protein. The data contain roughly 960,000 distinct CDR3 sequences, more than 15% of them singletons. Sequenced: blood, either unsorted or a sorted T cell fraction (not recorded which). Receptors originate from a human donor who was either an allogeneic HSCT recipient or a stem cell or donor lymphocyte infusion donor (not recorded which). It is not recorded whose cells these are; they may come from a transplant donor. CDR3s include the opening cysteine and the closing phenylalanine or tryptophan. Each record gives: clone size, V gene, J gene, CDR3 length, D gene, CDR3 DNA, CDR3 protein. D genes are given only for firm matches. Part of the rows lack a size; the others show once, few, many or a class for expanded clones.

>few|TRBV20-1|TRBJ2-1|14|NA
TGCAGTGCTCAGCGGGACACCTCCTACAATGAGCAGTTCTTC
CSAQRDTSYNEQFF
>NA|TRBV9|TRBJ2-3|16|NA
TGTGCCAGCAGCGTATCGGGGGGCGCGAGCACAGATACGCAGTATTTT
CASSVSGGASTDTQYF
>NA|TRBV6-2/TRBV6-3|TRBJ2-7|14|NA
TGTGCCAGCACCCGGACAAACCGGGGGTACGAGCAGTACTTC
CASTRTNRGYEQYF
>NA|TRBV4-2|TRBJ2-3|15|NA
TGTGCCAGCAGCCACCCCCGTGAGAGGGCAGATACGCAGTATTTT
CASSHPRERADTQYF
>NA|TRBV4-2|TRBJ2-1|16|NA
TGTGCCAGCAGCCAAGCAAGTGGGAGCTCCTACAATGAGCAGTTCTTC
CASSQASGSSYNEQFF
>NA|TRBV11-2|TRBJ2-2|16|NA
TGTGCCAGCAGCCCCCCCTGGCAGGTCAGGACCGGGGAGCTGTTTTTT
CASSPPWQVRTGELFF
>few|TRBV9|TRBJ2-3|17|TRBD2
TGTGCCAGCAGCAGGACTAGCGGACGACTTTTCACAGATACGCAGTATTTT
CASSRTSGRLFTDTQYF
>few|TRBV19|TRBJ1-1|12|NA
TGTGCCAGTAGTCACGGGGGGTCTGAAGCTTTCTTT
CASSHGGSEAFF
>few|TRBV27|TRBJ2-1|18|NA
TGTGCCAGCAGTTTCCTAACCCCTAGCGCGAGCTCCTACAATGAGCAGTTCTTC
CASSFLTPSASSYNEQFF
>NA|TRBV19|TRBJ1-6|12|NA
TGTGCCTCCCGGGACATTAATTCACCCCTCCACTTT
CASRDINSPLHF